One and the same sample provided the 11 T cell receptor beta chains below, sequenced in a study of blood T cell repertoires in COVID-19. Measured with immunoSEQ multiplex PCR; TCRdb has only the in-frame clones, and not every one. The sample lists some 44,000 clones; about 91% were seen once. Sequenced: peripheral blood. The receptors derive from a man aged 45-60 years with active COVID-19.

This rearrangement joins TRBV29-1 to TRBJ2-3; maybe TRBD2 (5 bases). The germline gives CDR1 SQVTM, CDR2 ANQGSEA. V lost 6 bases, J lost 0 bases, and 13 bases lay in between. The CDR3 loop spans 14 amino acids. CDR3 amino acids: CSVEGLHSTDTQYF. The CDR3 DNA reads as TGCAGCGTCGAGGGTCTACATAGCACAGATACGCAGTATTTT.

The chain links TRBV5-8 to TRBJ2-1, with 9 bases aligning to TRBD2. Germline V lookup: CDR1 SGHTS, CDR2 YDEGEE. This CDR3 comprises 14 residues. After removal of 4 bases from V and 8 bases from J, the junction contained 7 bases not matched to a gene. CDR3 loop: CASSRSGSLDEQFF. As DNA, the CDR3 is TGTGCCAGCAGCCGTAGCGGGAGTTTAGATGAGCAGTTCTTC. The whole variable domain, filled in from reference TRBV5-8 and TRBJ2-1, reads EAGVTQSPTHLIKTRGQQATLRCSPISGHTSVYWYQQALGLGLQFLLWYDEGEERNRGNFPPRFSGRQFPNYSSELNVNALELEDSALYLCASSRSGSLDEQFFGPGTRLTVL.

The V call is TRBV28, the J call TRBJ2-2, with a weak D call TRBD2 (6 bases). Per germline, CDR1 MDHEN and CDR2 SYDVKM. V lost 0 bases and J 5 bases, leaving 10 bases between the germline ends. This CDR3 is 15 amino acids long. CDR3 sequence: CASSLWKGRTGELFF. For the CDR3, the DNA is TGTGCCAGCAGTTTATGGAAAGGGAGGACCGGGGAGCTGTTTTTT.

The CDR3 DNA is TGTGCCAGCAGCCCCCTAAGCAATCAGCCCCAGCATTTT. Translation gives CASSPLSNQPQHF. J is TRBJ1-5 and V is TRBV28; no firm D call. V gave up 6 bases and J gave up 1 base, with 7 bases separating them. CDR1 and CDR2 from the germline V gene are MDHEN and SYDVKM. The CDR3 has 13 amino acids.

This clone came up a few times. V is TRBV6-1 and J is TRBJ1-5; D ambiguous. Per the germline V gene, CDR1 is MNHNS and CDR2 is SASEGT. With 1 base removed from V and 5 bases from J, the gap between germline ends came to 6 bases. This CDR3 is 13 amino acids long. CDR3 sequence (DNA): TGTGCCAGCAGTGAAGTCGGTTATCAGCCCCAGCATTTT. It codes for CASSEVGYQPQHF.

The chain combines TRBV7-9 with TRBJ2-1; 14 nucleotides agree with TRBD2. J was trimmed by 6 bases and V by 9 bases; bases with no gene match: 1. Germline CDR1 SEHNR, CDR2 FQNEAQ (reference sequence). CDR3 length equals 13 residues. The CDR3 reads CARGLAGVNEQFF. The CDR3, as DNA: TGTGCCAGGGGACTAGCGGGAGTCAATGAGCAGTTCTTC.

The V and J genes are TRBV2 and TRBJ1-2, with D possibly TRBD1 on 6 matching bases. The CDR3 sequence is 14 residues long. Deletions cut 1 base from V and 4 bases from J, with 10 bases between. Germline CDR1 is SNHLY and CDR2 is FYNNEI. CDR3 bases: TGTGCCAGCAGTGAAGACAGGACAGCCTATGGCTACACCTTC. As protein: CASSEDRTAYGYTF.

This clone was found a few times. The chain is built from TRBV7-8 and TRBJ2-2; possible D gene TRBD1, 5 bases. Germline-derived CDR1 and CDR2 are SGHVS and FQNEAQ. Trimming cost V 1 base and J 0 bases, with 9 bases left between them. The CDR3 totals 16 residues. CDR3 coding DNA: TGTGCCAGCAGCTTAGGGGGCATAACGAACACCGGGGAGCTGTTTTTT. Translating it yields CASSLGGITNTGELFF.

Written as DNA, the CDR3 is TGCGCCAGCAGCCAACAGGGGGCGCCTGGGGGGATCACTGAAGCTTTCTTT. This encodes CASSQQGAPGGITEAFF. The chain recombines TRBV5-1 with TRBJ1-1; 9 nucleotides match TRBD1. Germline V CDR1 and CDR2: SGHRS, YFSETQ. CDR3 size: 17 residues. V lost 4 bases and J lost 4; bases outside the gene matches: 14. Complete variable domain (other parts from reference TRBV5-1 and TRBJ1-1): KAGVTQTPRYLIKTRGQQVTLSCSPISGHRSVSWYQQTPGQGLQFLFEYFSETQRNKGNFPGRFSGRQFSNSRSEMNVSTLELGDSALYLCASSQQGAPGGITEAFFGQGTRLTVV.

The rearrangement uses TRBV7-2 and TRBJ2-7; 8 bases are shared with TRBD1. J lost 3 bases, V lost 3 bases, and 4 bases had no gene match. Germline values: CDR1 SGHTA, CDR2 FQGNSA. The CDR3 consists of 14 residues. Here the CDR3 DNA reads TGTGCCAGCAGCTTGGTGACAGGGGACTACGAGCAGTACTTC. This sequence encodes CASSLVTGDYEQYF.

The J gene is TRBJ2-1, the V gene TRBV5-6; 12 bases match TRBD1. Germline-derived CDR1 and CDR2 are SGHDT and YYEEEE. V was pared by 6 bases and J by 8 bases, with 12 bases of the junction left unmatched. This CDR3 contains 16 residues. CDR3 DNA: TGTGCCAGCACTCGGGGGGGACAGGGGGCCCCCTATGAGCAGTTCTTC. It specifies CASTRGGQGAPYEQFF.